The next 29 T cell receptor beta chains were all read from a single sample in a study of shared clonotypes between healthy human individuals. The protocol was immunoSEQ multiplex PCR, while the TCRdb copy is restricted to in-frame clones and leaves out a portion. Of approximately 92,000 clones in the sample, over 60% were seen once. The source material was memory CD8+ T cells sorted from blood. Regarding subset: CD45RO+ cells pooled with CCR7-negative TemRA cells. These receptors were collected from a man aged 25 to 45 in good health.

This CDR3 is CASSFQRRVNTEAFF. The CDR3, as DNA: TGTGCCAGCAGTTTCCAAAGACGGGTGAACACTGAAGCTTTCTTT. This chain joins TRBV6-5 and TRBJ1-1; D is ambiguous. Germline CDR1 MNHEY, CDR2 SVGAGI. There are 15 residues in the CDR3. V was clipped by 4 bases and J by 0 bases, with 12 bases between them.

The V call is TRBV18, the J call TRBJ1-3, with TRBD1 matching over 9 bases. Germline CDR1 and CDR2: KGHSH and LQKENI. V was pared by 4 bases and J by 3 bases, with 7 bases of the junction left unmatched. This CDR3 is 16 amino acids long. The CDR3 nucleotides read TGTGCCAGCTCACGAACGGGACAGGGAAGTGGAAACACCATATATTTT. It translates to CASSRTGQGSGNTIYF. The entire variable domain, with the rest obtained from reference TRBV18 and TRBJ1-3, is as follows: NAGVMQNPRHLVRRRGQEARLRCSPMKGHSHVYWYRQLPEEGLKFMVYLQKENIIDESGMPKERFSAEFPKEGPSILRIQQVVRGDSAAYFCASSRTGQGSGNTIYFGEGSWLTVV.

This clone has only a few counts. The rearrangement joins TRBV2 to TRBJ1-5; D is unclear. The CDR3 runs 11 residues. V was clipped by 8 bases and J by 4 bases, with 6 bases between them. CDR1 and CDR2 (germline): SNHLY, FYNNEI. The CDR3 is CASGINQPQHF. As DNA, the CDR3 is TGTGCCAGCGGAATAAATCAGCCCCAGCATTTT.

This chain connects TRBV30 to TRBJ1-5, with 7 bases matching TRBD1. CDR3 size: 14 residues. Germline trimming cut 2 bases from V and 2 bases from J; bases unmatched to any gene: 3. Germline-derived CDR1 and CDR2 are GTSNPN and SVGIG (reference sequence). CDR3 sequence reads: CAWSTGQGNQPQHF. The CDR3 coding sequence is TGTGCCTGGAGTACCGGACAGGGCAATCAGCCCCAGCATTTT.

Only one count was recorded for this clone. The V gene is TRBV27, the J gene TRBJ2-1; 11 bases align to TRBD2. Per germline, CDR1 MNHEY and CDR2 SMNVEV (reference sequence). Trimming at V came to 5 bases and at J to 7 bases, leaving 7 bases not matched to a gene. The CDR3 is 15 residues long. This CDR3 is CASSPGLAGVNEQFF. CDR3 DNA: TGTGCCAGCAGTCCCGGACTAGCGGGCGTAAATGAGCAGTTCTTC.

CDR3 protein: CASSPGTGKSGELFF. The CDR3 coding sequence is TGTGCCAGCAGCCCCGGGACAGGGAAGAGCGGGGAGCTGTTTTTT. V is TRBV7-8 and J is TRBJ2-2, with 9 bases identical to TRBD1. Germline V gene sequence: CDR1 SGHVS, CDR2 FQNEAQ. The CDR3 loop spans 15 amino acids. Trimming cost V 5 bases and J 7 bases; bases outside gene matches: 8.

The rearrangement joins TRBV13 to TRBJ1-2; the D gene is possibly TRBD1 (5 bases). CDR3 size: 15 residues. Germline assignment: CDR1 PRHDT and CDR2 FYEKMQ (reference sequence). Trimming shortened V by 5 bases and J by 3 bases, and 16 bases separated the two germline ends. As DNA, the CDR3 is TGTGCCAGCAGCCCCTCCGTGACAGACTACTATGGCTACACCTTC. This translates into CASSPSVTDYYGYTF.

With regard to this clone: The same CDR3 arises from other DNA sequences in this sample as well. This rearrangement joins TRBV27 to TRBJ2-1; D remains unclear. The V and J ends lost 0 bases and 10 bases respectively, with 10 bases between them. Germline V gene lookup returns CDR1 MNHEY and CDR2 SMNVEV (reference sequence). The CDR3 runs 13 residues. As DNA, the CDR3 is TGTGCCAGCAGTTTATCGGGTAGGAACGAGCAGTTCTTC. It is translated as CASSLSGRNEQFF.

The chain couples TRBV29-1 to TRBJ1-1, with TRBD1 matching 9 bases. In germline, CDR1 is SQVTM, CDR2 ANQGSEA. CDR3 length: 14 amino acids. V shed 7 bases and J 4 bases; nucleotides not matched to a gene: 10. The CDR3 loop is CSGGQGPGSTEAFF. The CDR3 DNA sequence: TGCAGCGGTGGACAGGGGCCGGGGAGCACTGAAGCTTTCTTT.

The chain has TRBV9 and TRBJ2-1; 14 bases are a match to TRBD2. Germline-derived CDR1 and CDR2 are SGDLS and YYNGEE. V was pared by 3 bases and J by 6 bases, with 17 bases of the junction left unmatched. The CDR3 is 20 amino acids. In DNA, the CDR3 is TGTGCCAGCAGCGCCCGCCCAGGACTAGCGGGAGGCCCAGGGGGCAATGAGCAGTTCTTC. It codes for CASSARPGLAGGPGGNEQFF.

The chain employs TRBV5-1 and TRBJ2-1; D gene uncertain. The V and J ends lost 5 bases and 5 bases respectively, with 14 bases between them. The CDR3 is made up of 14 amino acids. Germline CDR1 and CDR2: SGHRS and YFSETQ. As DNA, the CDR3 is TGCGCCAGCAGGGGCAAGTTCAATAACAATGAGCAGTTCTTC. Its protein product is CASRGKFNNNEQFF.

The chain couples TRBV5-6 to TRBJ2-3; D not certain. CDR1 and CDR2 (germline): SGHDT, YYEEEE. Trimming removed 4 bases from V and 1 base from J, with 10 bases in between. The length of the CDR3 is 14 residues. The CDR3 DNA is TGTGCCAGCAGCCGAACCAGTGGCACAGATACGCAGTATTTT. Its translation is CASSRTSGTDTQYF.

This clone was counted only a few times. The chain links TRBV28 to TRBJ2-7, with D tentatively TRBD2 (6 bases). V gave up 5 bases and J gave up 3 bases, with 11 bases separating them. Germline CDR1 MDHEN, CDR2 SYDVKM. The CDR3 contains 13 residues. The CDR3: CASSPGLSYEQYF. As DNA, the CDR3 is TGTGCCAGCAGTCCGGGACTGAGCTACGAGCAGTACTTC.

The genes are TRBV11-2 and TRBJ2-3; D is ambiguous. This CDR3 comprises 15 residues. Trimming left V 4 bases short and J 4 bases short, with 15 bases between. The germline gives CDR1 SGHAT, CDR2 FQNNGV. This CDR3 reads CASSWLPQSADTQYF. CDR3 nucleotide sequence: TGTGCCAGCAGCTGGTTGCCGCAGTCGGCAGATACGCAGTATTTT.

The chain combines TRBV19 with TRBJ2-1; D possibly corresponds to TRBD1 (5 bases). This CDR3 has 15 amino acids. Trimming took 6 bases from V and 6 from J, leaving 18 bases between them. The germline CDR1 and CDR2 sequences are LNHDA and SQIVND (reference sequence). This CDR3 reads CASRDSVGRANEQFF. In DNA form, the CDR3 reads TGTGCCAGTAGGGATTCCGTTGGCAGGGCCAATGAGCAGTTCTTC.

The V and J genes are TRBV6-6 and TRBJ2-7, with 8 bases lining up with TRBD1. Germline-derived CDR1 and CDR2 are MNHNY and SVGAGI (reference sequence). The CDR3 sequence is 14 residues long. V lost 6 bases, J lost 1 base, and 5 bases stayed unmatched. The CDR3 DNA follows: TGTGCCAGCAGGGGAACAGGGGGATCCTACGAGCAGTACTTC. Translation: CASRGTGGSYEQYF.

The V call is TRBV5-6, the J call TRBJ1-2; D remains ambiguous. Germline V CDR1 and CDR2: SGHDT, YYEEEE. The CDR3 is made up of 13 amino acids. Trimming left V 5 bases short and J 2 bases short, with 10 bases between. CDR3 DNA: TGTGCCAGCAGGAGAGATTTGAACTATGGCTACACCTTC. This gives the protein CASRRDLNYGYTF.

The chain carries TRBV29-1 and TRBJ2-3; no clear D gene. This CDR3 region has 14 residues. V shed 3 bases and J shed 0 bases, with 10 bases lying between them. Per germline, CDR1 SQVTM and CDR2 ANQGSEA. DNA for the CDR3: TGCAGCGTTGACGGGCTCCCTAGCACAGATACGCAGTATTTT. As protein: CSVDGLPSTDTQYF.

The chain couples TRBV12-5 to TRBJ2-2; TRBD2 agrees at 9 bases. J lost 7 bases, V lost 5 bases, and 8 bases had no gene match. Germline assignment: CDR1 LGHNT and CDR2 FRNRAP. CDR3 length: 15 residues. CDR3 residues: CASGLGTSFIGELFF. The CDR3 coding sequence is TGTGCTAGTGGTCTCGGGACTAGCTTCATCGGGGAGCTGTTTTTT.

The chain joins TRBV29-1 to TRBJ2-4; D unclear. V was cut by 5 bases and J by 8 bases, with 16 bases left in between. The germline gives CDR1 SQVTM, CDR2 ANQGSEA. The CDR3 spans 13 residues. CDR3 in amino acids: CSVPSPGRDIQYF. The CDR3 DNA sequence: TGCAGCGTTCCTTCTCCGGGTAGGGACATTCAGTACTTC.

This chain joins TRBV6-5 and TRBJ2-7; TRBD1 matches at 9 bases. The trim removed 6 bases at V and 4 bases at J, leaving 7 bases unmatched. Per the germline V gene, CDR1 is MNHEY and CDR2 is SVGAGI. CDR3 length: 14 amino acids. The CDR3 nucleotides read TGTGCCAGCAGGCCAGGGACAGGGTGGTACGAGCAGTACTTC. Translating gives CASRPGTGWYEQYF.

The V and J genes are TRBV5-4 and TRBJ2-6, with 7 bases aligning to TRBD1. From germline, CDR1 is SGHNT and CDR2 YYREEE (reference sequence). There are 17 residues in the CDR3. After removal of 2 bases from V and 0 bases from J, the junction contained 5 bases not matched to a gene. The CDR3 here is CASSFRDSFSGANVLTF. Here the CDR3 DNA reads TGTGCCAGCAGCTTCCGGGACAGCTTCTCTGGGGCCAACGTCCTGACTTTC.

CDR3 nucleotide sequence: TGTGCCAGCAGTCCGGGACGGTACACAGATACGCAGTATTTT. It encodes CASSPGRYTDTQYF. This chain uses TRBV27 with TRBJ2-3; D is perhaps TRBD1 or TRBD2 (5 bases each). The V gene's germline CDR1 is MNHEY and CDR2 SMNVEV (reference sequence). The CDR3 has 14 residues. V shed 5 bases and J shed 2 bases, with 11 bases lying between them.

This clone showed up just a few times. This chain joins TRBV5-1 and TRBJ2-1; no reliable D call. The CDR3 contains 14 residues. The V gene lost 0 bases and the J gene lost 8 bases, with 12 bases spanning the gap. Germline V CDR1 and CDR2: SGHRS, YFSETQ. CDR3 coding DNA: TGCGCCAGCAGCTTGGGTATCAACACCGATGAGCAGTTCTTC. Translated: CASSLGINTDEQFF.

The rearrangement joins TRBV25-1 to TRBJ2-5, with D possibly matching TRBD1 (6 bases). The closer fit of TRBJ2-7 to the DNA end suggests the J call may be wrong. The CDR3 is made up of 13 amino acids. Germline values: CDR1 MGHDK, CDR2 SYGVNS. CDR3 sequence (DNA): TGTGCCAGCAGTCTACAGGGCCGATACGAGCAGTACTTC. Translation gives CASSLQGRYEQYF.

The V gene is TRBV15, the J gene TRBJ2-6; D is possibly TRBD2 (5 bases). Germline assignment: CDR1 LNHNV and CDR2 YYDKDF (reference sequence). CDR3 length: 15 residues. Trimming stripped 5 bases from V and 0 bases from J, with 8 bases between. The CDR3 DNA sequence: TGTGCCACCAGCCCAGAGGGCTCTGGGGCCAACGTCCTGACTTTC. Amino acids: CATSPEGSGANVLTF.

This sequence joins TRBV19 and TRBJ2-7; D not resolved. With 1 base removed from V and 6 bases from J, the gap between germline ends came to 10 bases. Germline V gives CDR1 LNHDA, CDR2 SQIVND (reference sequence). This CDR3 spans 13 amino acids. The CDR3 sequence is CASSIVAKGEQYF. The CDR3 nucleotides read TGTGCCAGTAGTATAGTGGCGAAGGGCGAGCAGTACTTC.

The rearrangement links TRBV27 to TRBJ2-7; no clear D gene. The V gene lost 8 bases and the J gene lost 7 bases, with 15 bases spanning the gap. The V gene's germline CDR1 is MNHEY and CDR2 SMNVEV (reference sequence). The CDR3 has 12 amino acids. CDR3 sequence: CASCGLTCEQYF. The DNA for the CDR3 is TGTGCCAGCTGTGGGTTGACTTGTGAGCAGTACTTC.

Worth noting for this clone: This specimen includes other DNA sequences encoding the same CDR3. This chain joins TRBV29-1 and TRBJ1-1; D ambiguous. Germline CDR1 SQVTM, CDR2 ANQGSEA. The V and J ends lost 4 bases and 2 bases respectively, with 8 bases between them. The CDR3 extends over 12 amino acids. The CDR3 DNA is TGCAGCGTTGTCCCCGGTAACACTGAAGCTTTCTTT. Translated, it gives CSVVPGNTEAFF.